This TCR beta chain was found in a study of blood T cell repertoires in COVID-19 (dated by TCRdb to 2019 to 2021). As for the study more broadly: Samples covering the acute and convalescent phases of COVID-19 were provided by collaborators in the United States, Italy and Spain. The material from the prospective study consisted of cDNA or gDNA derived from T cells, B-cell-depleted T cells, or PBMCs. Subjects who had been exposed to COVID-19, were actively infected with it, or had recovered from it provided the deeply sampled blood TCRbeta repertoires that made up the dataset. The repertoires were made available in a free public database intended to serve as a resource for research on the immune response to SARS-CoV-2. The samples were drawn from two sources: the first 160 participants of the ongoing ImmuneRACE study, and 950 to 1,500 subjects contributed by 6 global collaborators. A de-identified subject ID, COVID-19 status, age in years and sex were almost always included in the sample metadata. HLA class I and class II types, where available, came from metadata supplied by the sample provider rather than from assay-based typing.

Overall study results and their limits: The quantity of clinical and demographic metadata differed by source and by participant and was supplied without curation.

In the prospective study, participants were 18 to 89 years old, resided in 24 geographic areas of the United States, and were enrolled through a virtual design. In the prospective study, participants were assigned to cohorts based on the clinical history participants reported in a screening survey and a study questionnaire. Recovered participants in ImmuneRACE Cohort 3 were defined as having two consecutive negative NP/OP PCR tests, clearance from a healthcare professional, or resolution of symptoms. In the prospective study, whole blood, serum and a nasopharyngeal or oropharyngeal swab were collected from each participant by mobile phlebotomists. Over an approximately 2-month period, participants in the prospective study had the option of providing additional blood draws and questionnaires. Blood samples from the prospective study were shipped frozen or at room temperature prior to DNA extraction.

TCRbeta CDR3 regions were amplified from genomic DNA using the immunoSEQ Assay, a bias-controlled multiplex PCR. In the source study's methods: The number of nucleated cells in each sample was estimated by amplification of reference gene primers within the assay. To quantify the absolute abundance of each unique TCRbeta CDR3 rearrangement, sequence reads were collapsed and filtered. For each sample, productive Simpson clonality was calculated as the square root of Simpson's diversity index across productive rearrangements. The source is immuneACCESS, and TCRdb retained only in-frame sequences with V and J called. Part of the clones is not carried over; for the studies checked, unresolved V genes explain less than half of this, and the remainder is unexplained. V, J and clone size are those of that table, while D and trimming were read from the DNA. The sample has about 170,000 clones on record, 75% to 90% of them singletons. The ten largest clones capture approximately 4.7% of the sample.

The CDR3 sequence holds 16 residues, the cysteine and phenylalanine included. Of all the DNA, just the CDR3 is kept, 48 bases in frame from base 1. The CDR1 and CDR2 encoded by the germline V gene are MNHEY and SVGAGI. V and J are truncated by 2 bases and 3 bases respectively, leaving an intervening sequence of 14 bases. This clone came up once. What antigen it recognizes has not been identified. Per-nucleotide qualities are absent, and no much larger clonotype sits a single base away. Sequenced material: PBMCs or T cells enriched from blood (not recorded which). The TCR comes from a woman in her forties or fifties who had recovered from COVID-19. The rearrangement combines TRBV6-5 with TRBJ1-5, with the D gene uncertain. The bases read TGTGCCAGCAGTTACCCCGGGTCTACCCCCAATCAGCCCCAGCATTTT. Its coded protein is CASSYPGSTPNQPQHF.